The source of this T cell receptor (beta chain) is a study of T-cell reconstitution after alpha-beta-depleted transplantation in children. Molecular barcoding with unique molecular identifiers was used for the TCRbeta library. TCRdb passed the PCR reads through MiXCR, listing each CDR3 protein once. The sample gives fewer than 700,000 distinct CDR3 sequences, roughly 23% of which show up once; 13% to 15% is in the top ten. V was trimmed by 1 base and J by 6 bases, leaving 9 bases between them. This CDR3 is 14 amino acids long. The germline gives CDR1 SEHNR, CDR2 FQNEAQ (reference sequence). This clonotype appeared many times.

The material sequenced was PBMCs, mostly from graft donor cells, taken 360 days after TCRalphabeta/CD19-depleted stem cell transplant. J is TRBJ2-2 and V is TRBV7-9; no clear D. This TCR was recovered from a boy in the first two years of life who had a stem cell transplant for acute myeloid leukemia, so the T cells may come from the graft donor. The CDR3 sequence: CASSLGVDAGELFF. The CDR3 bases are TGTGCCAGCAGCTTAGGGGTTGACGCCGGGGAGCTGTTTTTT.